This T cell receptor beta chain was sequenced in a study of T cell repertoires in cytomegalovirus infection. The overall study: Both CMV infection and a matching HLA type were indicated by public TCR beta signatures. Study results and caveats: What dominated the ex vivo response were HLA-C-restricted CMV-specific TCR beta clonotypes.

This clonotype has only a few counts. The antigen is unknown. MiXCR, run by TCRdb on the reads, gives a single entry per CDR3 protein. The sample includes about 280,000 distinct CDR3 sequences, approximately 22% seen only once; the top ten take under 25%. V gave up 8 bases and J gave up 2 bases, with 13 bases separating them. CDR1 is MNHEY, CDR2 SVGEGT, per germline. The CDR3 runs 13 residues. The sequence derives from a human donor in good health (CMV status not recorded). Some clones in this sample may be carry-over from other donors' samples. The sample here was cultured PBMCs, taken from culture after CMV antigen stimulation. V is TRBV6-2 or TRBV6-3 and J is TRBJ2-7; a weak D match, TRBD1 (6 bases). The CDR3: CASGHGQTYEQYV. The CDR3 region has the DNA TGTGCCAGCGGTCACGGACAGACCTACGAGCAGTACGTC.